The 15 T cell receptor beta chains given below trace back to one sample, sequenced in a study of T cells in Graves' hyperthyroidism and ophthalmopathy. Amplification of TCR beta CDR3 regions was performed using RNA transcripts as template. The primer set for the first-round RT-PCR of the TCR CDR3 was HTBI. Using its own MiXCR run on the multiplex PCR reads, TCRdb lists one record per CDR3 protein. Counted here are approximately 400,000 distinct CDR3 sequences, 20% to 25% occurring once; the ten biggest clones make up 73%. Sequencing used blood. The source is a man aged 50 to 60 with Graves' hyperthyroidism.

The chain joins TRBV9 to TRBJ2-7, with TRBD2 matching 10 bases. From germline, CDR1 is SGDLS and CDR2 YYNGEE. The CDR3 totals 14 residues. The junction had 4 bases not matched to a gene; V was cut back by 4 bases and J by 3 bases. This CDR3 reads CASSTSGDVYEQYF. CDR3 nucleotide sequence: TGTGCCAGCAGCACTAGCGGGGATGTCTACGAGCAGTACTTC.

The chain has TRBV12-3 or TRBV12-4 and TRBJ1-3; D gene uncertain. V shed 7 bases and J shed 3 bases, with 7 bases lying between them. The CDR3 has 12 residues. The CDR3: CASTRIGNTIYF. Written as DNA, the CDR3 is TGTGCCAGCACGCGGATTGGAAACACCATATATTTT.

The V gene is TRBV18, the J gene TRBJ1-3, with D unresolved. V lost 3 bases and J lost 0, with 9 bases in between. Germline CDR1 reads KGHSH; CDR2 reads LQKENI. The CDR3 totals 15 residues. CDR3 region: CASSPGLNSGNTIYF. The CDR3 region has the DNA TGTGCCAGCTCACCTGGGCTGAACTCTGGAAACACCATATATTTT.

V is TRBV12-3 or TRBV12-4 and J is TRBJ1-1; D ambiguous. The V and J ends lost 6 bases and 5 bases respectively, with 13 bases between them. This CDR3 comprises 13 residues. The CDR3 reads CASRRSGWTEAFF. CDR3 nucleotide sequence: TGTGCCAGCAGGCGGAGTGGCTGGACTGAAGCTTTCTTT.

J is TRBJ1-1 and V is TRBV5-5; TRBD1 agrees at 9 bases. The germline gives CDR1 SGHKS, CDR2 YYEKEE (reference sequence). The CDR3 is 15 amino acids. V was clipped by 4 bases and J by 3 bases; unmatched bases: 7. The CDR3 sequence: CASSRTGVGDTEAFF. CDR3 coding DNA: TGTGCCAGCAGCCGGACAGGGGTTGGGGACACTGAAGCTTTCTTT.

The table lists this clonotype with a few counts. The chain is built from TRBV30 and TRBJ1-2; D is unclear. Deletions cut 0 bases from V and 8 bases from J, with 10 bases between. There are 12 residues in the CDR3. Per the germline V gene, CDR1 is GTSNPN and CDR2 is SVGIG (reference sequence). Here the CDR3 reads CAWSVEGPGYTF. The CDR3 DNA reads TGTGCCTGGAGTGTAGAAGGTCCAGGCTACACCTTC.

Worth noting for this clonotype: At one end the junction does not follow the germline gene, possibly because of a read error. The chain links TRBV5-4 to TRBJ2-3; 13 nucleotides agree with TRBD2. CDR1 and CDR2 (germline): SGHNT, YYREEE (reference sequence). The CDR3 runs to 17 residues. The CDR3 here is CASSVTSGRRGTDTQYF. The CDR3 region has the DNA TGTGCCAGCAGCGTGACTAGCGGGAGGAGGGGCACGGATACGCAGTATTTT.

This clonotype was detected only a few times. The chain carries TRBV2 and TRBJ1-1; 9 bases align to TRBD1. Per germline, CDR1 SNHLY and CDR2 FYNNEI. J gave up 2 bases and V 5 bases, and 6 bases lay outside the gene matches. CDR3 length equals 15 residues. This chain's CDR3 is CASSQTGGRNTEAFF. The CDR3 DNA follows: TGTGCCAGCAGTCAAACAGGGGGCAGAAACACTGAAGCTTTCTTT.

This clonotype showed up just a few times. This sequence joins TRBV10-1 and TRBJ1-5, with 7 bases lining up with TRBD1. Germline assignment: CDR1 WNHNN and CDR2 SYGVQD (reference sequence). The length of the CDR3 is 17 residues. With V trimmed by 7 bases and J by 5 bases, 17 bases remained unmatched. CDR3 sequence: CASKRDSSLPPYQPQHF. CDR3 bases: TGCGCCAGCAAACGGGACAGCTCTCTGCCCCCCTATCAGCCCCAGCATTTT.

This clonotype was recorded a few times. The rearrangement links TRBV20-1 to TRBJ2-1, with 8 bases fitting TRBD2. Germline CDR1 DFQATT, CDR2 SNEGSKA (reference sequence). There are 14 residues in the CDR3. The V gene end was trimmed by 5 bases and the J gene end by 4 bases; junction bases not matched to a gene: 7. The CDR3 here is CSARSGGIYNEQFF. The DNA of the CDR3 is TGCAGTGCTCGGAGCGGGGGAATTTACAATGAGCAGTTCTTC.

This clonotype was detected ten times or more. The V call is TRBV28, the J call TRBJ2-7, with D possibly being TRBD1 (5 bases). The CDR3 is 12 residues long. Germline V CDR1 and CDR2: MDHEN, SYDVKM. Trimming removed 7 bases from V and 5 bases from J, with 12 bases in between. The CDR3 bases are TGTGCCAGCAAAGGGTTCAGGGACGAGCAGTACTTC. It yields the protein CASKGFRDEQYF.

There are a few counts of this clonotype. The chain joins TRBV20-1 to TRBJ2-4; D perhaps matches TRBD1 (8 bases). The CDR3 consists of 15 residues. In germline, CDR1 is DFQATT, CDR2 SNEGSKA (reference sequence). V lost 5 bases and J 8 bases, leaving 22 bases between the germline ends. The CDR3 region has the DNA TGCAGTGCTCCAGACCAAACAGGGGGGGCGGACATTCAGTACTTC. It encodes CSAPDQTGGADIQYF.

This clonotype was counted between two and nine times. This chain links TRBV6-1 with TRBJ2-2; D is unresolved. The V and J ends lost 7 bases and 3 bases respectively, with 9 bases between them. Germline CDR1 reads MNHNS; CDR2 reads SASEGT. The length of the CDR3 is 13 residues. CDR3 nucleotides: TGTGCCAGCACTCAGACGTACACCGGGGAGCTGTTTTTT. Translating it yields CASTQTYTGELFF.

V usage is TRBV24-1 and J usage is TRBJ2-1, with D unclear. V lost 1 base and J lost 7, with 7 bases in between. The CDR3 contains 13 residues. The germline gives CDR1 KGHDR, CDR2 SFDVKD. The CDR3 reads CATSDLRHNEQFF. The DNA of the CDR3 is TGTGCCACCAGTGATTTAAGACATAATGAGCAGTTCTTC.

This clonotype was detected ten times or more. The rearrangement links TRBV11-3 to TRBJ1-2; D call uncertain. The CDR3 covers 14 residues. Trimming pared 6 bases from V and 2 bases from J, leaving 13 bases between. Germline CDR1 and CDR2: SGHNT and YENEEA. In nucleotides, the CDR3 is TGTGCCAGCAGACTATCCGGGAACAACTATGGCTACACCTTC. Translating gives CASRLSGNNYGYTF.